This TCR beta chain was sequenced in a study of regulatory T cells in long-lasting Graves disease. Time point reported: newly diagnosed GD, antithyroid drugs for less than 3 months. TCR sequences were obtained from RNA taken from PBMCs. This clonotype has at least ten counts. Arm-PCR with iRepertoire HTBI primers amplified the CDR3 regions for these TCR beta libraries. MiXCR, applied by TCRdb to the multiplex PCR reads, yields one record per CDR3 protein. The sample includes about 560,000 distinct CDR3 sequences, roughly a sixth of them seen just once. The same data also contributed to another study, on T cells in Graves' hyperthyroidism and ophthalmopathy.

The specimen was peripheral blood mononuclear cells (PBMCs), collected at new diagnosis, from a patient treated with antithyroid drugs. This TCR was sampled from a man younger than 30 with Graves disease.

In DNA form, the CDR3 reads TGTGCCAGCAGTTACAGGGGCCTGGGGAATCAGCCCCAGCATTTT. Protein product: CASSYRGLGNQPQHF. The chain uses TRBV12-3 or TRBV12-4 and TRBJ1-5, with 7 bases fitting TRBD1. The CDR3 is 15 amino acids. The V and J ends lost 4 bases and 4 bases, in that order; junction bases with no gene match: 7.